The rows below give T cell receptor beta chains drawn from one sample of a study of cytomegalovirus exposure and HLA in healthy donors. The protocol was immunoSEQ multiplex PCR, while the TCRdb copy is restricted to in-frame clones and leaves out a portion. The profile shows fewer than 150,000 clones, approximately 72% of them singletons. Sequenced material: PBMCs. The receptor source for this set is a woman aged 35 to 49 in good health and CMV-seropositive. The CDR3 runs from the conserved cysteine through the conserved F or W. D genes are given only for firm matches. Clone size appears in some rows only: once, few, many, or a class for an expanded clone.

clone size,J gene,D gene,V gene,CDR3 protein,CDR3 DNA
-,TRBJ2-1,-,TRBV10-3,CAIKTQASSYNEQFF,TGTGCCATCAAGACCCAGGCGAGCTCCTACAATGAGCAGTTCTTC
-,TRBJ2-7,TRBD1,TRBV12-5,CASGLAMGTGYEQYF,TGTGCTAGTGGTTTGGCCATGGGGACAGGCTACGAGCAGTACTTC
-,TRBJ1-2,-,TRBV5-1,CASSLSSGIGSSAGYTF,TGCGCCAGCAGCTTGTCATCAGGGATAGGCTCTTCGGCTGGCTACACCTTC
few,TRBJ1-1,-,TRBV19,CASSLILNTEAFF,TGTGCCAGTAGTTTAATCTTGAACACTGAAGCTTTCTTT
once,TRBJ2-3,TRBD2,TRBV7-3,CASSREPGLATDTQYF,TGTGCCAGCAGCCGAGAGCCCGGACTAGCGACAGATACGCAGTATTTT
-,TRBJ1-2,TRBD1,TRBV6-5,CASSRDRGSYGYTF,TGTGCCAGCAGCCGAGACAGGGGGTCCTATGGCTACACCTTC
few,TRBJ2-3,-,TRBV5-5,CASNDGGEDTQYF,TGTGCCAGTAATGACGGAGGAGAAGATACGCAGTATTTT
-,TRBJ2-7,TRBD1,TRBV10-3,CAGWDSIGEQYF,TGTGCCGGGTGGGACAGTATTGGGGAGCAGTACTTC
few,TRBJ1-6,TRBD1,TRBV5-4,CASSLLDRERSPLHF,TGTGCCAGCAGCCTTTTAGACAGGGAGAGATCACCCCTCCACTTT
once,TRBJ1-2,-,TRBV5-4,CASSRDPNYGYTF,TGTGCCAGCAGCAGAGATCCCAACTATGGCTACACCTTC
-,TRBJ2-2,-,TRBV10-3,CAISETRETGELFF,TGTGCCATCAGTGAGACTCGAGAGACCGGGGAGCTGTTTTTT
-,TRBJ1-2,TRBD1,TRBV7-9,CASSQTGGGSAYTF,TGTGCCAGCAGCCAGACAGGGGGAGGAAGTGCCTACACCTTC
-,TRBJ2-2,-,TRBV6-4,CASSAQAGQALGELFF,TGTGCCAGCAGTGCCCAAGCGGGCCAGGCTTTGGGGGAGCTGTTTTTT
-,TRBJ1-1,TRBD1,TRBV6-1,CASSSPGQPNTEAFF,TGTGCCAGCAGTTCTCCGGGACAGCCGAACACTGAAGCTTTCTTT
-,TRBJ1-1,TRBD1,TRBV10-3,CAIRQGQTNTEAFF,TGTGCCATCAGACAGGGACAGACGAACACTGAAGCTTTCTTT
-,TRBJ1-2,-,TRBV7-3,CASSSQRGYGYTF,TGTGCCAGCAGCTCGCAAAGGGGCTATGGCTACACCTTC
-,TRBJ2-7,TRBD1,TRBV10-3,CATGGQGSYEQYF,TGTGCCACTGGTGGACAGGGCTCCTACGAGCAGTACTTC
-,TRBJ2-2,TRBD2,TRBV11-2,CASIPGRTNTGELFF,TGTGCCAGCATCCCCGGGAGGACGAACACCGGGGAGCTGTTTTTT
-,TRBJ2-2,-,TRBV18,CASSPIRTGDTGELFF,TGTGCCAGCTCACCGATCAGGACGGGAGACACCGGGGAGCTGTTTTTT
few,TRBJ1-2,TRBD1,TRBV2,CASGGGDRQANYGYTF,TGTGCCAGCGGGGGAGGGGACAGGCAGGCTAACTATGGCTACACCTTC
-,TRBJ1-5,TRBD1,TRBV6-5,CASSRDRNQPQHF,TGTGCCAGCAGTAGGGACAGGAACCAGCCCCAGCATTTT
-,TRBJ2-7,TRBD1,TRBV19,CASSISGGGEQYF,TGTGCCAGTAGTATCTCAGGGGGCGGCGAGCAGTACTTC
once,TRBJ2-5,TRBD1,TRBV28,CASSSIGPGGETQYF,TGTGCCAGCAGTTCAATAGGTCCAGGGGGCGAGACCCAGTACTTC
-,TRBJ1-4,TRBD1,TRBV5-1,CASSLPTGGRGEEKLFF,TGCGCCAGCAGCTTGCCGACAGGGGGTCGAGGAGAGGAAAAACTGTTTTTT
-,TRBJ1-1,-,TRBV7-9,CASSLQGRTEAFF,TGTGCCAGCAGCTTACAGGGTCGCACTGAAGCTTTCTTT
-,TRBJ2-6,-,TRBV6-5,CATTRDSGANVLTF,TGTGCCACCACCCGGGATTCCGGGGCCAACGTCCTGACTTTC
-,TRBJ2-5,TRBD2,TRBV15,CATSSGAGGHETQYF,TGTGCCACCAGCAGCGGGGCGGGGGGCCATGAGACCCAGTACTTC